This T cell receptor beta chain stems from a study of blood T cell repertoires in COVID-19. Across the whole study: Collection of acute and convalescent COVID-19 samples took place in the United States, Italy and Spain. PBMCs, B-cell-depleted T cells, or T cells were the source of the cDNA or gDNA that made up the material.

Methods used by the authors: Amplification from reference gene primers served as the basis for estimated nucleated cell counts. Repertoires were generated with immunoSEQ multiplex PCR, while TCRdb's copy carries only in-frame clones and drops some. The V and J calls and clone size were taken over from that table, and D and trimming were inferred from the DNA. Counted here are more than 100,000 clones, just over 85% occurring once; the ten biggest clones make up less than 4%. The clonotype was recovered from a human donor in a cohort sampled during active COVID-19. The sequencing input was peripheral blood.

The CDR3 DNA reads TGCGCCAGCAGCCCTGGCGGGTCCCTTCCTACCGGGGAGCTGTTTTTT. Translating gives CASSPGGSLPTGELFF. The gene calls are TRBV5-1 and TRBJ2-2, with D perhaps TRBD2 (5 bases). The CDR3 has 16 amino acids. Trimming shortened V by 4 bases and J by 5 bases, and 18 bases separated the two germline ends. In germline, CDR1 is SGHRS, CDR2 YFSETQ.